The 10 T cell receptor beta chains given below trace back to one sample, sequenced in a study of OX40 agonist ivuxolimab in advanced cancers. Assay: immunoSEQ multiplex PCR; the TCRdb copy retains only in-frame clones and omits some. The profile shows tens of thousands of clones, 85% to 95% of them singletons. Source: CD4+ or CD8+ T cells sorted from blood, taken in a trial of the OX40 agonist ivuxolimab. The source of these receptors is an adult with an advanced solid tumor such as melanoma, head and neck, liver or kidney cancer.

DNA for the CDR3: TGTGCCAGCAGTTTAGGGCCCTGGGGTCAGCCCCAGCATTTT. Amino acid sequence: CASSLGPWGQPQHF. V gene TRBV27 combines with J gene TRBJ1-5; D unresolved. Trimming removed 2 bases from V and 6 bases from J, with 11 bases in between. The CDR3 is 14 amino acids. In germline, CDR1 is MNHEY, CDR2 SMNVEV (reference sequence).

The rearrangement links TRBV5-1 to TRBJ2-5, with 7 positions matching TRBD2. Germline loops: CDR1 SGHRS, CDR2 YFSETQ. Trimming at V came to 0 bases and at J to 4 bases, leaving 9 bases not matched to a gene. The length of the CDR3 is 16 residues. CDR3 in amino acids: CASSLVFGTTRETQYF. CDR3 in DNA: TGCGCCAGCAGCTTGGTATTCGGGACTACGCGAGAGACCCAGTACTTC.

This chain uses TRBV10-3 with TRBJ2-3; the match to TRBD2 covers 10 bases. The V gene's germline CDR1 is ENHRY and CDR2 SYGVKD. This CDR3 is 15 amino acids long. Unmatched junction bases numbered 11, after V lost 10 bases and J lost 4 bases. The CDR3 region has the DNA TGTGCCACCCGGGGTCTAGCGGGGGCTTCAGATACGCAGTATTTT. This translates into CATRGLAGASDTQYF.

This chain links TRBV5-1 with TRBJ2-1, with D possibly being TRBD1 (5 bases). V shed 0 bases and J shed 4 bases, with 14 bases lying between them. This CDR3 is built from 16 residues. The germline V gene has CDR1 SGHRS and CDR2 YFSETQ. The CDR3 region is CASSLASGMAYNEQFF. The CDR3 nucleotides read TGCGCCAGCAGCTTGGCTTCAGGGATGGCTTACAATGAGCAGTTCTTC.

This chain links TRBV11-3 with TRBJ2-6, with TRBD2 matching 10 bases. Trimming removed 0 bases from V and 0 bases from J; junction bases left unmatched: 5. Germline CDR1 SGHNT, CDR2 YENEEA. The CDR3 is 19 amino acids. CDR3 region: CASSLERAGGPSGANVLTF. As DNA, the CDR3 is TGTGCCAGCAGCTTAGAGAGAGCGGGGGGGCCCTCTGGGGCCAACGTCCTGACTTTC.

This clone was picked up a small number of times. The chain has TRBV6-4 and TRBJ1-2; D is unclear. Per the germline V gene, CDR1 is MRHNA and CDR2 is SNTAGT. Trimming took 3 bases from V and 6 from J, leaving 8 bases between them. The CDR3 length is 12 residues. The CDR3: CASSESRDGYTF. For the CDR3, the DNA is TGTGCCAGCAGTGAGAGCAGAGATGGCTACACCTTC.

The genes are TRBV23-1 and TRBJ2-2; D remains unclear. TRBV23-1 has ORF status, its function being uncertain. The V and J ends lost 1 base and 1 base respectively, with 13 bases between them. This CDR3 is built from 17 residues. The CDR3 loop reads CASSQCDPGQNTGELFF. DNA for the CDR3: TGCGCCAGCAGTCAATGTGATCCGGGTCAGAACACCGGGGAGCTGTTTTTT.

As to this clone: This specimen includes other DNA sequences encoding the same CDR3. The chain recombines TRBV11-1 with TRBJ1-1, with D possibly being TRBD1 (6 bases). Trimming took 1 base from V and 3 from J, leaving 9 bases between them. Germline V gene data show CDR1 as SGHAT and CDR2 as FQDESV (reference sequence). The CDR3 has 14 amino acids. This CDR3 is CASSLGGRDTEAFF. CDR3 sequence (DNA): TGTGCCAGCAGCTTAGGGGGGCGGGACACTGAAGCTTTCTTT. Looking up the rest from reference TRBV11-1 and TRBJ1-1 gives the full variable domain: EAEVAQSPRYKITEKSQAVAFWCDPISGHATLYWYRQILGQGPELLVQFQDESVVDDSQLPKDRFSAERLKGVDSTLKIQPAELGDSAMYLCASSLGGRDTEAFFGQGTRLTVV.

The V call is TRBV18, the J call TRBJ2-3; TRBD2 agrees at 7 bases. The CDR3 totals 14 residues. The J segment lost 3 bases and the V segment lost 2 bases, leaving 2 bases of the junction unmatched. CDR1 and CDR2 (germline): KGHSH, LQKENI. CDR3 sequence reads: CASSPAGETDTQYF. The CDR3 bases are TGTGCCAGCTCACCAGCGGGGGAAACAGATACGCAGTATTTT. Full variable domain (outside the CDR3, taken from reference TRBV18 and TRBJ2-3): NAGVMQNPRHLVRRRGQEARLRCSPMKGHSHVYWYRQLPEEGLKFMVYLQKENIIDESGMPKERFSAEFPKEGPSILRIQQVVRGDSAAYFCASSPAGETDTQYFGPGTRLTVL.

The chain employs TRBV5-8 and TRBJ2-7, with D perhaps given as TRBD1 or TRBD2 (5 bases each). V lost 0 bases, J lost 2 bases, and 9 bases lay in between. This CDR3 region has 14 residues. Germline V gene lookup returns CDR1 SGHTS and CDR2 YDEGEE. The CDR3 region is CASSLGDGTYEQYF. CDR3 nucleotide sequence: TGTGCCAGCAGCTTGGGGGACGGTACCTACGAGCAGTACTTC.